This T cell receptor beta chain came from a study of radiation and T cells in renal cell carcinoma. Broader study findings: Compared with controls, irradiated tumors had more, larger dominant CDR3 motifs. From baseline, blood top tumor clonotypes peaked at 2 weeks post-radiation.

The table came from immunoSEQ multiplex PCR; TCRdb's copy has only in-frame clones and leaves some out. This sample has 20,000 or so clones; 45% to 50% occur once, and the top ten carry approximately 16%. Treatment reported: 15 Gy SBRT to primary tumor, nephrectomy 4 weeks later. As regards this clone: Its target is not known.

The CDR3 runs 14 residues. V lost 3 bases to trimming and J lost 8 bases, with 14 bases between them. CDR1 SGHTA and CDR2 FQGNSA come from the germline V gene. The chain couples TRBV7-2 to TRBJ1-3; TRBD1 is a possible D gene (6 bases). The source of this sequence is a woman between 45 and 65 years old with renal cell carcinoma. The sequenced sample was tumor tissue, obtained from a patient whose treatment included radiotherapy and nephrectomy. CDR3 region: CASSFLENRDTIYF. The CDR3 DNA reads as TGTGCCAGCAGCTTTCTGGAGAACAGGGACACCATATATTTT.